This TCR beta chain came from a study of regulatory T cells in long-lasting Graves disease. Study findings and constraints: New patients shared roughly 1,000 public clonotypes, and persistent patients shared more, with 2,741.

CDR1 and CDR2 (germline): SNHLY, FYNNEI. With 6 bases removed from V and 4 bases from J, the gap between germline ends came to 9 bases. The CDR3 is made up of 13 amino acids. This clonotype came up many times. Its antigen is not identified. In building TCR beta libraries, iRepertoire HTBI primers were used together with Arm-PCR of CDR3 regions. TCRdb re-called the multiplex PCR reads with MiXCR, one entry per CDR3 protein. Of more than 400,000 distinct CDR3 sequences listed, about 15% are singletons. Time point defined: newly diagnosed GD, antithyroid drugs for less than 3 months. Isolated PBMC RNA provided the starting material for the TCR library. By American Thyroid Association guidelines, Graves' disease was diagnosed in the cohort. Patients came from an endocrinology department in Xi'an, China. These data also featured in a second study, about T cells in Graves' hyperthyroidism and ophthalmopathy. That paper notes: RT-PCR in the first round (using the HTBI primer set) targeted the TCR CDR3.

The sample consisted of peripheral blood mononuclear cells (PBMCs), taken at new diagnosis, from a patient treated with antithyroid drugs. This receptor was identified in a woman aged 25 to 39 with Graves disease. The chain joins TRBV2 to TRBJ1-4; the D gene is possibly TRBD1 (5 bases). The CDR3, as DNA: TGTGCCAGCAGGGGGCCGATTAATGAAAAACTGTTTTTT. Amino acids: CASRGPINEKLFF.